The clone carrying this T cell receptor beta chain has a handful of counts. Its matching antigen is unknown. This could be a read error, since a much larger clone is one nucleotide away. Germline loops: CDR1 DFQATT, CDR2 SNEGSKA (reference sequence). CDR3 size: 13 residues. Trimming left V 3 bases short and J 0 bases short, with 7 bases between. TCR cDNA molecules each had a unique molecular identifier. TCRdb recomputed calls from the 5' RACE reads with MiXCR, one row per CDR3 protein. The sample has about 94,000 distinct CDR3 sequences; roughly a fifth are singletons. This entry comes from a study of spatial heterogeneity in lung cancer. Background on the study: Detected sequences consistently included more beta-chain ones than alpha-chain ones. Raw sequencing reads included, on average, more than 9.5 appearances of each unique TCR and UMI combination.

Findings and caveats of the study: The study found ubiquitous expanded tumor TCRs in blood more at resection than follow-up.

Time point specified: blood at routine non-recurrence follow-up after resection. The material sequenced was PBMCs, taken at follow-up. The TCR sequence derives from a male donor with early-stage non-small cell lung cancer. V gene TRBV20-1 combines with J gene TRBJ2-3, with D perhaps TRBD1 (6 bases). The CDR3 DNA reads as TGCAGTGCTAGGGACAGTAGCACAGATACGCAGTATTTT. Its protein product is CSARDSSTDTQYF.